Listed here are 29 T cell receptor beta chains from one sample, sequenced in a study of technical replicates of blood from a handful of donors. Clones were sequenced by immunoSEQ multiplex PCR, and TCRdb holds only the in-frame ones, with some missing. This table has 85,000 to 100,000 clones, approximately 95% appearing once. The sequenced sample consisted of T cells isolated from PBMCs. The receptors were gathered from a human donor in good health.

The CDR3 DNA sequence: TGTGCCAGCAGCGGGACAGCCCTTGAAGCTTTCTTT. Protein: CASSGTALEAFF. The rearrangement links TRBV6-5 to TRBJ1-1; 7 bases are a match to TRBD1. The CDR3 runs 12 residues. V trimming: 6 bases; J trimming: 7 bases; junction bases outside the gene matches: 5. The germline CDR1 and CDR2 sequences are MNHEY and SVGAGI.

V is TRBV28 and J is TRBJ2-7; possible D gene TRBD1, 6 bases. In germline, CDR1 is MDHEN, CDR2 SYDVKM. CDR3 length: 18 amino acids. Trimming pared 6 bases from V and 3 bases from J, leaving 27 bases between. The CDR3 DNA is TGTGCCAGCAGCAACTGGAGTGTCCGGGACATCAAAGTCTACGAGCAGTACTTC. It translates to CASSNWSVRDIKVYEQYF.

The CDR3: CAWRRQGSSPLHF. The CDR3 nucleotides are TGTGCCTGGAGACGACAGGGTAGTTCACCCCTCCACTTT. The gene calls are TRBV30 and TRBJ1-6; 7 positions agree with TRBD1. CDR1 is GTSNPN and CDR2 is SVGIG in the germline V gene (reference sequence). Trimming cost V 3 bases and J 9 bases; bases outside gene matches: 5. The CDR3 covers 13 residues.

The table lists this clone with a count of one. The chain combines TRBV19 with TRBJ1-2, with a possible D match to TRBD1 (6 bases). This CDR3 has 15 amino acids. V was cut by 1 base and J by 2 bases, with 11 bases left in between. CDR1 is LNHDA, CDR2 SQIVND, per germline (reference sequence). The CDR3 is CASSIGIGQNYGYTF. CDR3 DNA: TGTGCCAGTAGTATAGGAATCGGACAGAACTATGGCTACACCTTC.

The rearrangement links TRBV4-1 to TRBJ1-2, with 10 bases identical to TRBD1. This CDR3 is built from 18 residues. CDR1 is MGHRA and CDR2 is YSYEKL in the germline V gene. After removal of 1 base from V and 1 base from J, the junction contained 9 bases not matched to a gene. The CDR3 coding sequence is TGCGCCAGCAGCCAAGTCCCCGGGACAGGGGCAAGTAACTATGGCTACACCTTC. Translated: CASSQVPGTGASNYGYTF.

The chain is built from TRBV5-1 and TRBJ1-1, with 7 bases identical to TRBD1. Trimming at V came to 1 base and at J to 6 bases, leaving 15 bases not matched to a gene. The CDR3 has 17 residues. The V gene's germline CDR1 is SGHRS and CDR2 YFSETQ. Here the CDR3 DNA reads TGCGCCAGCAGCTTGAGAGGGCCAGGGGGGTCAGGCCCTGAAGCTTTCTTT. This gives the protein CASSLRGPGGSGPEAFF.

This sequence joins TRBV18 and TRBJ1-2; 10 positions agree with TRBD1. CDR3 length equals 14 residues. V trimming: 4 bases; J trimming: 3 bases; junction bases outside the gene matches: 2. Per the germline V gene, CDR1 is KGHSH and CDR2 is LQKENI. Here the CDR3 reads CASSQDRGDYGYTF. The CDR3 coding sequence is TGTGCCAGCTCACAGGACAGGGGGGACTATGGCTACACCTTC.

This chain connects TRBV4-1 to TRBJ1-2; no firm D call. V lost 4 bases to trimming and J lost 8 bases, with 17 bases between them. Germline lookup yields CDR1 MGHRA and CDR2 YSYEKL. CDR3 length: 14 amino acids. For the CDR3, the DNA is TGCGCCAGCAGCCCTTTAACAGCTAGCAGGGGCTACACCTTC. This codes for CASSPLTASRGYTF.

The V gene is TRBV13, the J gene TRBJ2-1; TRBD2 agrees at 7 bases. The CDR3 runs to 15 residues. The germline V gene has CDR1 PRHDT and CDR2 FYEKMQ (reference sequence). The V segment lost 5 bases and the J segment 4 bases; nucleotides outside the gene matches: 8. The chain's CDR3 is CASSPSSGAYNEQFF. The CDR3 region has the DNA TGTGCCAGCAGCCCCTCGAGCGGGGCGTACAATGAGCAGTTCTTC.

V usage is TRBV5-1 and J usage is TRBJ2-7, with a possible D match to TRBD2 (5 bases). CDR1 is SGHRS, CDR2 YFSETQ, per germline. The V end was cut by 2 bases, the J end by 2 bases, with 11 bases between. The CDR3 has 14 amino acids. The CDR3 loop is CASSFRGSAYEQYF. CDR3 DNA: TGCGCCAGCAGCTTTCGGGGTTCGGCCTACGAGCAGTACTTC. Full variable domain (remainder filled in from reference TRBV5-1 and TRBJ2-7): KAGVTQTPRYLIKTRGQQVTLSCSPISGHRSVSWYQQTPGQGLQFLFEYFSETQRNKGNFPGRFSGRQFSNSRSEMNVSTLELGDSALYLCASSFRGSAYEQYFGPGTRLTVT.

The chain couples TRBV12-5 to TRBJ2-1; the match to TRBD2 covers 7 bases. V lost 6 bases and J lost 4; bases outside the gene matches: 6. Per the germline V gene, CDR1 is LGHNT and CDR2 is FRNRAP. This CDR3 region has 14 residues. Here the CDR3 DNA reads TGTGCTAGTGGCGGGAGGCAGGAGTACAATGAGCAGTTCTTC. Protein sequence: CASGGRQEYNEQFF.

Here the CDR3 reads CASTSAGSTDTQYF. The CDR3 DNA follows: TGTGCCAGCACTTCAGCGGGGAGCACAGATACGCAGTATTTT. This chain uses TRBV27 with TRBJ2-3; 7 positions agree with TRBD2. The CDR3 loop spans 14 amino acids. Germline CDR1 reads MNHEY; CDR2 reads SMNVEV (reference sequence). The junction had 4 bases not matched to a gene; V was cut back by 7 bases and J by 0 bases.

The DNA for the CDR3 is TGTGCCAGCAGCGTAGGGGACAGGGAATACACTGAAGCTTTCTTT. It translates to CASSVGDREYTEAFF. The rearrangement links TRBV9 to TRBJ1-1; 9 bases align to TRBD1. The CDR3 extends over 15 amino acids. Germline V gene data show CDR1 as SGDLS and CDR2 as YYNGEE. V lost 0 bases to trimming and J lost 3 bases; unmatched junction nucleotides: 3. The whole variable domain, filled in from reference TRBV9 and TRBJ1-1, reads DSGVTQTPKHLITATGQRVTLRCSPRSGDLSVYWYQQSLDQGLQFLIQYYNGEERAKGNILERFSAQQFPDLHSELNLSSLELGDSALYFCASSVGDREYTEAFFGQGTRLTVV.

The V gene is TRBV30, the J gene TRBJ1-3; TRBD1 might be the D (5 bases). Germline V gives CDR1 GTSNPN, CDR2 SVGIG (reference sequence). This CDR3 has 11 residues. CDR3 in DNA: TGTGCTTTTCGGGGGGGAAACACCATATATTTT. This gives the protein CAFRGGNTIYF.

The J gene is TRBJ2-7, the V gene TRBV5-1; maybe TRBD2 (5 bases). This CDR3 is built from 14 residues. The V end was cut by 4 bases, the J end by 6 bases, with 17 bases between. The germline V gene has CDR1 SGHRS and CDR2 YFSETQ. DNA for the CDR3: TGCGCCAGCAGCCCGGGAAGGACCTCGGGCGAGCAGTACTTC. As protein: CASSPGRTSGEQYF.

The chain recombines TRBV29-1 with TRBJ2-5; no definite D call. The CDR3 runs to 12 residues. Germline CDR1 reads SQVTM; CDR2 reads ANQGSEA. V was cut by 3 bases and J by 2 bases, with 7 bases left in between. The DNA of the CDR3 is TGCAGCGTTGAGCTCAGACAAGAGACCCAGTACTTC. Amino acid sequence: CSVELRQETQYF.

The chain joins TRBV30 to TRBJ1-2; 9 positions match TRBD1. The trim removed 0 bases at V and 5 bases at J, leaving 7 bases unmatched. Germline CDR1 is GTSNPN and CDR2 is SVGIG (reference sequence). The CDR3 loop spans 15 amino acids. CDR3 sequence: CAWSVQGAYGYGYTF. The CDR3 nucleotides read TGTGCCTGGAGTGTACAGGGGGCGTATGGGTATGGCTACACCTTC.

The chain recombines TRBV18 with TRBJ2-7, with 8 bases fitting TRBD1. This CDR3 is 17 amino acids long. Germline CDR1 KGHSH, CDR2 LQKENI. V trimming: 6 bases; J trimming: 0 bases; junction bases outside the gene matches: 13. The CDR3 bases are TGTGCCAGCTCCCCTCCCTCGGGACAGGAGAGCTCCTACGAGCAGTACTTC. Translating gives CASSPPSGQESSYEQYF.

The genes are TRBV7-9 and TRBJ1-1, with D possibly being TRBD1 (5 bases). Trimming shortened V by 5 bases and J by 4 bases, and 17 bases separated the two germline ends. CDR3 length equals 15 residues. Germline assignment: CDR1 SEHNR and CDR2 FQNEAQ (reference sequence). CDR3 DNA sequence: TGTGCCAGCAGCCGCGGCGGGGGGAATGGCACTGAAGCTTTCTTT. It specifies CASSRGGGNGTEAFF.

The chain has TRBV30 and TRBJ1-5; 8 positions match TRBD1. Germline CDR1 GTSNPN, CDR2 SVGIG (reference sequence). There are 13 residues in the CDR3. Unmatched junction bases numbered 1, after V lost 0 bases and J lost 6 bases. The CDR3 spells CAWSVQGGQPQHF. The CDR3 bases are TGTGCCTGGAGTGTACAGGGGGGTCAGCCCCAGCATTTT.

The V and J genes are TRBV19 and TRBJ1-5, with TRBD1 identical over 8 bases. The length of the CDR3 is 14 residues. Looked up from germline, CDR1 is LNHDA and CDR2 is SQIVND (reference sequence). The trim removed 4 bases at V and 3 bases at J, leaving 2 bases unmatched. CDR3: CASSNRGINQPQHF. The DNA of the CDR3 is TGTGCCAGTAGTAACAGGGGGATCAATCAGCCCCAGCATTTT.

CDR3 protein: CASSMVRGRGETQYF. The CDR3 coding sequence is TGTGCCAGTAGTATGGTCCGGGGGAGGGGAGAGACCCAGTACTTC. V gene TRBV19 combines with J gene TRBJ2-5, with 7 nucleotides matching TRBD2. With V trimmed by 3 bases and J by 4 bases, 8 bases remained unmatched. The CDR3 runs to 15 residues. The germline V gene encodes CDR1 LNHDA and CDR2 SQIVND (reference sequence).

Only one count was recorded for this clone. V and J are TRBV28 and TRBJ1-2; D not resolved. V was pared by 5 bases and J by 0 bases, with 16 bases between. This CDR3 is built from 16 residues. Germline V gives CDR1 MDHEN, CDR2 SYDVKM. CDR3 amino acids: CASSRGMWEPNYGYTF. In DNA form, the CDR3 reads TGTGCCAGCAGTCGCGGCATGTGGGAGCCTAACTATGGCTACACCTTC.

The rearrangement links TRBV9 to TRBJ2-5; D possibly corresponds to TRBD2 (6 bases). V shed 3 bases and J shed 3 bases, with 15 bases lying between them. The germline V gene has CDR1 SGDLS and CDR2 YYNGEE. The CDR3 totals 15 residues. CDR3 sequence (DNA): TGTGCCAGCAGCGCTCCATTCTCGGGGGAAGAGACCCAGTACTTC. It codes for CASSAPFSGEETQYF. Combining the CDR3 with reference TRBV9 and TRBJ2-5 gives the whole variable domain DSGVTQTPKHLITATGQRVTLRCSPRSGDLSVYWYQQSLDQGLQFLIQYYNGEERAKGNILERFSAQQFPDLHSELNLSSLELGDSALYFCASSAPFSGEETQYFGPGTRLLVL.

The V gene is TRBV7-9, the J gene TRBJ2-3; D possibly corresponds to TRBD1 (6 bases). Per the germline V gene, CDR1 is SEHNR and CDR2 is FQNEAQ (reference sequence). Trimming cost V 5 bases and J 0 bases, with 15 bases left between them. The CDR3 runs to 16 residues. This chain's CDR3 is CASSQGDITSTDTQYF. The CDR3 nucleotides are TGTGCCAGCAGCCAAGGGGACATAACTAGCACAGATACGCAGTATTTT.

The gene calls are TRBV30 and TRBJ1-2; weak D call: TRBD1 (6 bases). The CDR3 contains 15 residues. Germline CDR1 and CDR2: GTSNPN and SVGIG (reference sequence). V shed 3 bases and J shed 7 bases, with 21 bases lying between them. DNA for the CDR3: TGTGCCTGGAGCCCGTCCCCAAGAGACAGGTTTGGCTACACCTTC. Its translation is CAWSPSPRDRFGYTF.

The chain links TRBV10-1 to TRBJ2-2, with 8 bases fitting TRBD1. The CDR3 loop spans 14 amino acids. Trimming at V came to 7 bases and at J to 7 bases, leaving 8 bases not matched to a gene. Germline CDR1 is WNHNN and CDR2 is SYGVQD (reference sequence). As DNA, the CDR3 is TGCGCCAGCATGGGGGGACAGGCTAGCGGGGAGCTGTTTTTT. Encoded protein: CASMGGQASGELFF.

CDR3 nucleotide sequence: TGCGCCAGCAGCTTGGGACAGGGGGTCAATTCACCCCTCCACTTT. Protein sequence: CASSLGQGVNSPLHF. The chain carries TRBV5-1 and TRBJ1-6; TRBD1 agrees at 9 bases. The germline CDR1 and CDR2 sequences are SGHRS and YFSETQ. CDR3 size: 15 residues. Trimming took 0 bases from V and 7 from J; bases not matched to a gene: 2.

V is TRBV14 and J is TRBJ2-3; no clear D gene. The CDR3 covers 13 residues. CDR1 and CDR2 (germline): SGHDN, FVKESK. Trimming shortened V by 1 base and J by 3 bases, and 5 bases separated the two germline ends. The CDR3 bases are TGTGCCAGCAGCCAAGTCTCGACAGATACGCAGTATTTT. This sequence encodes CASSQVSTDTQYF.